The 28 T cell receptor beta chains below come from one sample, sequenced in a study of radiotherapy plus CTLA-4 blockade in lung cancer. Generated by immunoSEQ multiplex PCR, the TCRdb table keeps only in-frame clones and is missing some. The sample contains about 88,000 clones, about three quarters of which appear only once. This specimen consisted of peripheral blood, obtained from a patient treated with radiotherapy plus ipilimumab. The receptors stem from a human donor with non-small cell lung cancer that progressed on radiotherapy plus ipilimumab.

This clone appeared a few times. The V and J genes are TRBV5-6 and TRBJ2-1, with D perhaps given as TRBD1 or TRBD2 (5 bases each). The CDR3 has 17 residues. CDR1 and CDR2 (germline): SGHDT, YYEEEE. The ends were cut back, 4 bases at V and 5 bases at J, with 22 bases in the middle. The CDR3 DNA reads TGTGCCAGCAGCCAAGACATCGGGGCAAACAGAAACAATGAGCAGTTCTTC. Its translation is CASSQDIGANRNNEQFF.

The chain combines TRBV7-9 with TRBJ2-7; TRBD2 matches at 9 bases. V shed 1 base and J 4 bases; nucleotides not matched to a gene: 17. Germline values: CDR1 SEHNR, CDR2 FQNEAQ (reference sequence). CDR3 length equals 19 residues. CDR3 residues: CASSLGRVTSGNTPYEQYF. DNA for the CDR3: TGTGCCAGCAGCTTAGGAAGGGTGACTAGCGGCAACACGCCTTACGAGCAGTACTTC.

V gene TRBV6-1 combines with J gene TRBJ2-5; 8 nucleotides align to TRBD2. J lost 13 bases, V lost 0 bases, and 13 bases had no gene match. The CDR3 has 15 amino acids. Germline V lookup: CDR1 MNHNS, CDR2 SASEGT. CDR3 DNA sequence: TGTGCCAGCAGTGAAGCGCGGGGGGCAGGTCCCTCCAGGTACTTC. This translates into CASSEARGAGPSRYF.

The chain couples TRBV9 to TRBJ1-1, with 9 bases lining up with TRBD1. Germline CDR1 reads SGDLS; CDR2 reads YYNGEE. Unmatched junction bases numbered 5, after V lost 0 bases and J lost 5 bases. CDR3 length: 15 amino acids. In DNA form, the CDR3 reads TGTGCCAGCAGCGTAGTCGGACAGGGGTTTACTGAAGCTTTCTTT. As protein: CASSVVGQGFTEAFF.

V gene TRBV5-5 combines with J gene TRBJ1-4; possibly TRBD1 for D (5 bases). V gave up 3 bases and J gave up 5 bases, with 11 bases separating them. Per germline, CDR1 SGHKS and CDR2 YYEKEE (reference sequence). The CDR3 contains 14 residues. Here the CDR3 DNA reads TGTGCCAGCAGCTCGAGCCACAGGAATGAAAAACTGTTTTTT. It specifies CASSSSHRNEKLFF.

This clone was picked up a small number of times. The chain has TRBV4-2 and TRBJ2-7; 7 bases are a match to TRBD2. Germline trimming cut 6 bases from V and 2 bases from J; bases unmatched to any gene: 7. Germline-derived CDR1 and CDR2 are LGHNA and YNFKEQ. CDR3 length: 14 residues. The CDR3 DNA reads as TGTGCCAGCAGAGATACGGGAGGTGCCTACGAGCAGTACTTC. Its translation: CASRDTGGAYEQYF.

This CDR3 is CASSRTSGRSYEQYF. As DNA, the CDR3 is TGTGCCAGCAGTCGGACTAGCGGACGTTCCTACGAGCAGTACTTC. The V and J genes are TRBV6-5 and TRBJ2-7, with 10 bases identical to TRBD2. V trimming: 5 bases; J trimming: 1 base; junction bases outside the gene matches: 5. Germline V gene data show CDR1 as MNHEY and CDR2 as SVGAGI. The CDR3 has 15 residues.

This clone was recorded a few times. The chain uses TRBV2 and TRBJ2-1; 7 bases are a match to TRBD2. Looked up from germline, CDR1 is SNHLY and CDR2 is FYNNEI. The CDR3 runs 15 residues. J gave up 9 bases and V 4 bases, and 12 bases lay outside the gene matches. The DNA of the CDR3 is TGTGCCAGCAGTGTGGCGGGGGTCGCCTTGGGTGAGCAGTTCTTC. This gives the protein CASSVAGVALGEQFF.

The V gene is TRBV27, the J gene TRBJ2-5, with a weak D call TRBD2 (7 bases). V was shortened by 2 bases and J by 5 bases, with 12 bases between the two germline ends. The V gene's germline CDR1 is MNHEY and CDR2 SMNVEV (reference sequence). The length of the CDR3 is 14 residues. CDR3 DNA: TGTGCCAGCAGTTTAAGGGGGGGGCGGGAGACCCAGTACTTC. Protein product: CASSLRGGRETQYF.

Regarding this clone: Within the sample, other DNA sequences also encode this same CDR3. This rearrangement joins TRBV28 to TRBJ1-3; D remains ambiguous. V lost 3 bases and J 3 bases, leaving 6 bases between the germline ends. Germline V gene sequence: CDR1 MDHEN, CDR2 SYDVKM. CDR3 size: 13 residues. CDR3 DNA: TGTGCCAGCAGTTTGGCAGGTGGAAACACCATATATTTT. Its protein is CASSLAGGNTIYF.

In this sample, this clone turned up a few times. The chain carries TRBV11-2 and TRBJ2-2, with D unresolved. CDR1 is SGHAT, CDR2 FQNNGV, per germline. The CDR3 loop spans 16 amino acids. V shed 2 bases and J shed 8 bases, with 18 bases lying between them. CDR3 DNA sequence: TGTGCCAGCAGCTTACCCCCGCACGGAACGGAGGGGGAGCTGTTTTTT. Translating gives CASSLPPHGTEGELFF.

V and J are TRBV5-1 and TRBJ2-1; tentative D call: TRBD2 (6 bases). Germline CDR1 SGHRS, CDR2 YFSETQ. With 5 bases removed from V and 8 bases from J, the gap between germline ends came to 17 bases. The CDR3 runs to 14 residues. CDR3 bases: TGCGCCAGCAGGGATGGACTAACTGACGATGAGCAGTTCTTC. It encodes CASRDGLTDDEQFF.

The chain combines TRBV5-4 with TRBJ2-5; 9 nucleotides align to TRBD2. J gave up 2 bases and V 2 bases, and 7 bases lay outside the gene matches. The germline gives CDR1 SGHNT, CDR2 YYREEE (reference sequence). The length of the CDR3 is 16 residues. This chain's CDR3 is CASSFPTSGQQETQYF. Written as DNA, the CDR3 is TGTGCCAGCAGCTTCCCGACTAGCGGACAACAAGAGACCCAGTACTTC.

V gene TRBV19 combines with J gene TRBJ1-1, with D possibly matching TRBD1 (5 bases). V lost 7 bases, J lost 0 bases, and 12 bases lay in between. The CDR3 contains 14 residues. Germline V lookup: CDR1 LNHDA, CDR2 SQIVND (reference sequence). The CDR3 nucleotides read TGTGCCAGTACCCGGGACGGCCTGAACACTGAAGCTTTCTTT. This sequence encodes CASTRDGLNTEAFF.

The V gene is TRBV6-1, the J gene TRBJ2-7; D is perhaps TRBD1 or TRBD2 (5 bases each). The CDR3 sequence is 14 residues long. Germline-derived CDR1 and CDR2 are MNHNS and SASEGT. The germline V and J ends were trimmed by 8 bases and 2 bases, with 16 bases remaining between them. The CDR3 DNA reads as TGTGCCAGCCATTTCGGGACGGTGCCCTACGAGCAGTACTTC. It translates to CASHFGTVPYEQYF.

The chain employs TRBV29-1 and TRBJ1-1; 8 nucleotides match TRBD1. Trimming cost V 5 bases and J 7 bases; bases outside gene matches: 18. The CDR3 loop spans 16 amino acids. Germline V gives CDR1 SQVTM, CDR2 ANQGSEA. CDR3 DNA sequence: TGCAGCGTTTCCTCAAGGCAGGGGGCTTCTTCGGGTGAAGCTTTCTTT. Amino acids: CSVSSRQGASSGEAFF. The complete variable domain, with remaining parts taken from reference TRBV29-1 and TRBJ1-1, reads SAVISQKPSRDICQRGTSLTIQCQVDSQVTMMFWYRQQPGQSLTLIATANQGSEATYESGFVIDKFPISRPNLTFSTLTVSNMSPEDSSIYLCSVSSRQGASSGEAFFGQGTRLTVV.

The V gene is TRBV2, the J gene TRBJ1-4, with D perhaps matching TRBD1 (5 bases). Trimming cost V 5 bases and J 0 bases, with 7 bases left between them. Germline CDR1 SNHLY, CDR2 FYNNEI. This CDR3 has 14 residues. Here the CDR3 reads CASSPQATNEKLFF. The CDR3 DNA reads as TGTGCCAGCAGTCCACAGGCAACTAATGAAAAACTGTTTTTT.

V usage is TRBV20-1 and J usage is TRBJ2-5; D unclear. CDR1 is DFQATT and CDR2 is SNEGSKA in the germline V gene (reference sequence). The CDR3 is 11 amino acids. The V end lost 6 bases, the J end lost 1 base, and 6 bases lay between the germline ends. The CDR3 here is CSAYSQETQYF. The CDR3 DNA follows: TGCAGTGCATACAGCCAAGAGACCCAGTACTTC.

This clone was observed a handful of times. The chain carries TRBV28 and TRBJ1-5, with unresolved D. V gave up 0 bases and J gave up 1 base, with 4 bases separating them. This CDR3 has 14 amino acids. The germline gives CDR1 MDHEN, CDR2 SYDVKM. CDR3 sequence reads: CASSLWDSNQPQHF. DNA of the CDR3: TGTGCCAGCAGTTTATGGGACAGCAATCAGCCCCAGCATTTT.

The genes are TRBV6-5 and TRBJ2-4, with TRBD2 as a possible D gene (5 bases). This CDR3 comprises 14 residues. Trimming removed 2 bases at V and 8 bases at J, with 13 bases between. CDR1 is MNHEY and CDR2 is SVGAGI in the germline V gene. The CDR3 spells CASSYLRGSDIQYF. The CDR3, as DNA: TGTGCCAGCAGTTACCTCAGAGGGTCGGACATTCAGTACTTC.

The V gene is TRBV9, the J gene TRBJ1-4; 7 bases fit TRBD1. Germline-derived CDR1 and CDR2 are SGDLS and YYNGEE. This CDR3 has 17 residues. Germline trimming cut 7 bases from V and 0 bases from J; bases unmatched to any gene: 12. CDR3 nucleotide sequence: TGTGCCAGCTGGGGTTTCGGGACAGTGCCAACTAATGAAAAACTGTTTTTT. This translates into CASWGFGTVPTNEKLFF.

J is TRBJ1-2 and V is TRBV18; possibly TRBD1 for D (6 bases). Trimming cost V 3 bases and J 2 bases, with 16 bases left between them. Germline lookup yields CDR1 KGHSH and CDR2 LQKENI. This CDR3 region has 16 residues. CDR3 sequence (DNA): TGTGCCAGCTCACCGAGGGCCGGGGGCGAGAACTATGGCTACACCTTC. Its translation is CASSPRAGGENYGYTF.

CDR3 sequence (DNA): TGTGCCAGTAGTAACAGGGGACGTTTAGGGACCCAGTACTTC. Its protein product is CASSNRGRLGTQYF. The chain joins TRBV19 to TRBJ2-5; 7 nucleotides match TRBD1. The length of the CDR3 is 14 residues. J gave up 7 bases and V 4 bases, and 9 bases lay outside the gene matches. Germline CDR1 and CDR2: LNHDA and SQIVND (reference sequence).

The chain uses TRBV7-8 and TRBJ2-3; 16 bases are a match to TRBD2. Trimming at V came to 5 bases and at J to 0 bases, leaving 11 bases not matched to a gene. This CDR3 has 20 amino acids. Germline assignment: CDR1 SGHVS and CDR2 FQNEAQ. The chain's CDR3 is CASSRRVGLAGGVSTDTQYF. The CDR3 DNA reads TGTGCCAGCAGCCGCCGGGTGGGACTAGCGGGAGGGGTTAGCACAGATACGCAGTATTTT.

The chain joins TRBV4-3 to TRBJ1-1; D gene unclear. Germline-derived CDR1 and CDR2 are LGHNA and YSLEER. This CDR3 spans 17 amino acids. Deletions cut 0 bases from V and 8 bases from J, with 22 bases between. CDR3 loop: CASSQDFREVGDGEAFF. DNA of the CDR3: TGCGCCAGCAGCCAAGATTTTAGGGAAGTTGGGGATGGGGAAGCTTTCTTT.

The J gene is TRBJ1-2, the V gene TRBV15; the match to TRBD1 covers 10 bases. The germline V gene encodes CDR1 LNHNV and CDR2 YYDKDF (reference sequence). Trimming removed 1 base from V and 7 bases from J; junction bases left unmatched: 9. The CDR3 is made up of 16 amino acids. CDR3 region: CATSRGQGATVFGYTF. The CDR3 nucleotides read TGTGCCACCAGCAGAGGACAGGGGGCCACGGTCTTTGGCTACACCTTC. Full variable domain (remainder filled in from reference TRBV15 and TRBJ1-2): DAMVIQNPRYQVTQFGKPVTLSCSQTLNHNVMYWYQQKSSQAPKLLFHYYDKDFNNEADTPDNFQSRRPNTSFCFLDIRSPGLGDTAMYLCATSRGQGATVFGYTFGSGTRLTVV.

The rearrangement joins TRBV29-1 to TRBJ2-7; D uncertain. This CDR3 spans 11 amino acids. Trimming stripped 3 bases from V and 4 bases from J, with 7 bases between. The V gene's germline CDR1 is SQVTM and CDR2 ANQGSEA. CDR3 nucleotide sequence: TGCAGCGTTGATAAGGGATACGAGCAGTACTTC. It codes for CSVDKGYEQYF.

The CDR3 is CASSQAYTQYF. CDR3 bases: TGCGCCAGCAGCCAAGCCTATACGCAGTATTTT. This chain joins TRBV4-1 and TRBJ2-3; D call uncertain. The V end was cut by 1 base, the J end by 7 bases, with 3 bases between. CDR1 is MGHRA, CDR2 YSYEKL, per germline. The CDR3 spans 11 residues.